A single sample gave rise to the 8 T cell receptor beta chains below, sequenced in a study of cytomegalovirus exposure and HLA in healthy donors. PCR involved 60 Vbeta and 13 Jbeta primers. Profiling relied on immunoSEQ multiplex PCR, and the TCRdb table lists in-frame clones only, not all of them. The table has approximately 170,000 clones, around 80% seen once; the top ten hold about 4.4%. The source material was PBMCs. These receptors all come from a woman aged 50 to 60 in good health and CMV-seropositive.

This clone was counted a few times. The CDR3 sequence: CASRLSAGEQYF. The CDR3, as DNA: TGTGCCAGCCGTCTATCTGCAGGCGAGCAGTACTTC. V and J are TRBV6-1 and TRBJ2-7; D call uncertain. This CDR3 region has 12 residues. CDR1 MNHNS and CDR2 SASEGT come from the germline V gene. The V gene lost 8 bases and the J gene lost 6 bases, with 14 bases spanning the gap.

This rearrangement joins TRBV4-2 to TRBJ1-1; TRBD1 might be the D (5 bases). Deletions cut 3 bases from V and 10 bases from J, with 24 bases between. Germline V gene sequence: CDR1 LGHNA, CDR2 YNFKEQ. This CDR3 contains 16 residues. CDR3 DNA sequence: TGTGCCAGCAGCCACATCCTGGACGCAGGGCGGTTATCAGCTTTCTTT. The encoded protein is CASSHILDAGRLSAFF.

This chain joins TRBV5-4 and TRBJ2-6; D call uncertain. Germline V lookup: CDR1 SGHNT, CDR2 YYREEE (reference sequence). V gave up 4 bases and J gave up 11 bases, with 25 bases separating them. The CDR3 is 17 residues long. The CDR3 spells CASSPLAVRVQKDVLTF. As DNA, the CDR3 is TGTGCCAGCAGCCCGCTCGCGGTTCGGGTGCAGAAGGACGTCCTGACTTTC.

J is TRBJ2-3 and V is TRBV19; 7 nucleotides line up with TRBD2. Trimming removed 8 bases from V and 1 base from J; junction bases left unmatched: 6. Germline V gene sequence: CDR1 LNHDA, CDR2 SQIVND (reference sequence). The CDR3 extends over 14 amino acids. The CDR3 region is CASDGGRGTDTQYF. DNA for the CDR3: TGTGCCAGTGACGGGGGGAGGGGCACAGATACGCAGTATTTT.

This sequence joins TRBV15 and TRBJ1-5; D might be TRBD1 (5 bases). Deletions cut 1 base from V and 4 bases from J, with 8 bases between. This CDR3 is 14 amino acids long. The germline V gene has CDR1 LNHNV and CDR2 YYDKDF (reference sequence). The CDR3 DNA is TGTGCCACCAGCAGAGGTGGACAAAATCAGCCCCAGCATTTT. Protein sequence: CATSRGGQNQPQHF.

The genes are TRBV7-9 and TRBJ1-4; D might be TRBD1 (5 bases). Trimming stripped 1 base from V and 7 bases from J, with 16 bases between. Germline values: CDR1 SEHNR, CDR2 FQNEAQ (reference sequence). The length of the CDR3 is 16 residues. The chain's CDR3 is CASSLDGAAIGEKLFF. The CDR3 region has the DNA TGTGCCAGCAGCTTAGATGGGGCGGCAATAGGTGAAAAACTGTTTTTT. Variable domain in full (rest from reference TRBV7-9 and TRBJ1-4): DTGVSQNPRHKITKRGQNVTFRCDPISEHNRLYWYRQTLGQGPEFLTYFQNEAQLEKSRLLSDRFSAERPKGSFSTLEIQRTEQGDSAMYLCASSLDGAAIGEKLFFGSGTQLSVL.

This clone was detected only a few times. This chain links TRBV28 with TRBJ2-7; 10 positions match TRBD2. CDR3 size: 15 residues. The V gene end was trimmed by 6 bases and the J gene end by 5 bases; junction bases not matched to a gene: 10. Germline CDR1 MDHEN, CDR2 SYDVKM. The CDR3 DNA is TGTGCCAGCAGACCTTGGCTAGCGGGAGATGACGAGCAGTACTTC. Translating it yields CASRPWLAGDDEQYF.

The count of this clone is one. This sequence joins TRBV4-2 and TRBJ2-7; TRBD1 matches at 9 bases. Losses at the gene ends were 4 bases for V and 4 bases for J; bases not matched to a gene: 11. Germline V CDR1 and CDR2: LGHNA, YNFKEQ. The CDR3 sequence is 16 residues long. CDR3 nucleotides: TGTGCCAGCAGCCCGGGTGATGGGACAGGGAGGTACGAGCAGTACTTC. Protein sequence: CASSPGDGTGRYEQYF.